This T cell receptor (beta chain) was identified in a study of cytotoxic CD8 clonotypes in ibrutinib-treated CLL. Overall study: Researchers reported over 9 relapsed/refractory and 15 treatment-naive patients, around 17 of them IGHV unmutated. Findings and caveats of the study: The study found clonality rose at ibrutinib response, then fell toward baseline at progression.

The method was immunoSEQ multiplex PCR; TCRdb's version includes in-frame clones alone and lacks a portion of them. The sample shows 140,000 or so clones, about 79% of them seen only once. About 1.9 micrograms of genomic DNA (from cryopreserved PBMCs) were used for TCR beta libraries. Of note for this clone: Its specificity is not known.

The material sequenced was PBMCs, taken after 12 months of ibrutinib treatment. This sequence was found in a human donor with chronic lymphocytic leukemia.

As DNA, the CDR3 is TGTGCCAGCAGCGTAGCTACGGGGCTGGGATTAAGCTCCTACAATGAGCAGTTCTTC. Translated, it gives CASSVATGLGLSSYNEQFF. This chain links TRBV9 with TRBJ2-1; D may match TRBD1 or TRBD2 (5 bases each). From germline, CDR1 is SGDLS and CDR2 YYNGEE. V was trimmed by 0 bases and J by 0 bases, leaving 19 bases between them. The CDR3 has 19 residues.